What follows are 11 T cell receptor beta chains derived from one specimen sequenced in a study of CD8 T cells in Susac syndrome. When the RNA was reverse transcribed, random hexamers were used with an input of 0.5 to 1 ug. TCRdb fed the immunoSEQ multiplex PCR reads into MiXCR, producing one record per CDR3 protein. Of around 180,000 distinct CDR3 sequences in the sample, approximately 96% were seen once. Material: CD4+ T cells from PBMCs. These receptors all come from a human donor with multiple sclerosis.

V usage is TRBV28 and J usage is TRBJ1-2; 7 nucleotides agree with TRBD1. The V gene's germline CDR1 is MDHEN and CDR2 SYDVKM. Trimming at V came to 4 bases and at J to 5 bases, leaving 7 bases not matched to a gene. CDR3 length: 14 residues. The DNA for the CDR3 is TGTGCCAGCAGTTCCTCGACAGGGTTGTATGGCTACACCTTC. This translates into CASSSSTGLYGYTF.

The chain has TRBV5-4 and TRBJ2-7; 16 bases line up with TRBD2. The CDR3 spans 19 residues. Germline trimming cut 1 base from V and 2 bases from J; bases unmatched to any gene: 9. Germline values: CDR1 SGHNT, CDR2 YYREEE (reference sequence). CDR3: CASSLPGLAGGPTTYEQYF. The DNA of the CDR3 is TGTGCCAGCAGCTTGCCGGGACTAGCGGGGGGGCCAACGACCTACGAGCAGTACTTC.

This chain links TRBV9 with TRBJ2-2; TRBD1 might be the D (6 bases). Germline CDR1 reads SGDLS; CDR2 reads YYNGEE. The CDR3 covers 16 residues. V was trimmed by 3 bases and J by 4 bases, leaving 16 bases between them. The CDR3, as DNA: TGTGCCAGCAGCGCTCAAACAGGGAAGAGCACCGGGGAGCTGTTTTTT. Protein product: CASSAQTGKSTGELFF.

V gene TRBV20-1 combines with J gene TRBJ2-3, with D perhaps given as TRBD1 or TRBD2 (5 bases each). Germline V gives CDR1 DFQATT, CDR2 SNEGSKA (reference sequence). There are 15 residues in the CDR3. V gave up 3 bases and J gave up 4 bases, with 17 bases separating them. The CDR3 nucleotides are TGCAGTGCTAGCCATACGTCAGGGACGGCAGATACGCAGTATTTT. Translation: CSASHTSGTADTQYF.

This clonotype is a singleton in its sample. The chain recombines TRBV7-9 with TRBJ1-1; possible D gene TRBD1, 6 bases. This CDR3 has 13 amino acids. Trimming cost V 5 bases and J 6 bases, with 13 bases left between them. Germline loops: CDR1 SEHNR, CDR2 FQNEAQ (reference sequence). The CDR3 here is CASSQTGNSEAFF. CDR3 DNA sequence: TGTGCCAGCAGCCAGACAGGTAATTCTGAAGCTTTCTTT.

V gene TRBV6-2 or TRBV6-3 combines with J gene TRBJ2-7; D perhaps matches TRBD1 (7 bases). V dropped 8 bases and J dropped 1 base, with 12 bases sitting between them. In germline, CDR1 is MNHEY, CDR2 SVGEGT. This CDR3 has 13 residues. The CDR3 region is CASSAGQSYEQYF. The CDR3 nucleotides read TGTGCCAGCTCTGCGGGACAGTCCTACGAGCAGTACTTC.

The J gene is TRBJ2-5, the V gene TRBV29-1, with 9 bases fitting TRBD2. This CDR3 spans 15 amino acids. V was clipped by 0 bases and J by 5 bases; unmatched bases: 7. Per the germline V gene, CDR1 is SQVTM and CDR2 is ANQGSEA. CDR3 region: CSVEDLRGGPETQYF. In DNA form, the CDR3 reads TGCAGCGTTGAAGATCTGCGGGGGGGCCCCGAGACCCAGTACTTC.

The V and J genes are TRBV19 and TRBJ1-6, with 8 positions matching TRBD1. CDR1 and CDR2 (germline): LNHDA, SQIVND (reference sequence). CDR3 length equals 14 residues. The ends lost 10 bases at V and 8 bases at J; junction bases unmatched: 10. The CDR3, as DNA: TGTGCCACCCTGGACAGGGCCAACCATTCACCCCTCCACTTT. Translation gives CATLDRANHSPLHF. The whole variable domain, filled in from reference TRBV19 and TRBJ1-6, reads DGGITQSPKYLFRKEGQNVTLSCEQNLNHDAMYWYRQDPGQGLRLIYYSQIVNDFQKGDIAEGYSVSREKKESFPLTVTSAQKNPTAFYLCATLDRANHSPLHFGNGTRLTVT.

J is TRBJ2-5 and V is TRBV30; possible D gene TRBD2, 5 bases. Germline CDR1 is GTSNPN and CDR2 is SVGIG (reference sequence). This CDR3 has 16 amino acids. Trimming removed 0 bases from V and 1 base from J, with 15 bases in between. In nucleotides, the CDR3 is TGTGCCTGGAGTGTCGAGCGGAGGACTCCCCAAGAGACCCAGTACTTC. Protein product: CAWSVERRTPQETQYF.

CDR3 coding DNA: TGCAGCGTTGGTGGCGGGGCTAACTATGGCTACACCTTC. Residues: CSVGGGANYGYTF. The chain is built from TRBV29-1 and TRBJ1-2; D not certain. Germline CDR1 and CDR2: SQVTM and ANQGSEA. CDR3 length: 13 residues. V was clipped by 4 bases and J by 0 bases, with 9 bases between them.

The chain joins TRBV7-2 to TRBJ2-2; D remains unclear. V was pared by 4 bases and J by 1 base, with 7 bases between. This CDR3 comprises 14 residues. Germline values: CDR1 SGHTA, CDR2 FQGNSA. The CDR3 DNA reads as TGTGCCAGCAGCTGGAACTGGAACACCGGGGAGCTGTTTTTT. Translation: CASSWNWNTGELFF.